This T cell receptor beta chain came from a study of blood T cell repertoires in COVID-19. TCRdb keeps only in-frame clones here, not all; method: immunoSEQ multiplex PCR. Found here are some 400,000 clones, roughly 90% of them singletons; the top ten hold 1.7%. This clone has just a few counts. V was cut by 6 bases and J by 2 bases, with 7 bases left in between. Germline CDR1 and CDR2: SNHLY and FYNNEI. The length of the CDR3 is 12 residues. This TCR was recovered from a woman under 40 who had recovered from COVID-19. The V and J genes are TRBV2 and TRBJ1-2, with D unresolved. Sequencing used PBMCs or T cells enriched from blood (not recorded which). This chain's CDR3 is CASSPANYGYTF. The CDR3 DNA follows: TGTGCCAGCAGCCCAGCGAACTATGGCTACACCTTC. The full variable domain, completed using reference TRBV2 and TRBJ1-2, is EPEVTQTPSHQVTQMGQEVILRCVPISNHLYFYWYRQILGQKVEFLVSFYNNEISEKSEIFDDQFSVERPDGSNFTLKIRSTKLEDSAMYFCASSPANYGYTFGSGTRLTVV.